This T cell receptor beta chain was sequenced during a study of control samples from healthy donors and cancer patients. Trimming removed 2 bases from V and 4 bases from J, with 5 bases in between. This CDR3 comprises 12 residues. Germline values: CDR1 LNHDA, CDR2 SQIVND (reference sequence). Only in-frame clones appear in the TCRdb table, and some are missing; sequencing was by immunoSEQ multiplex PCR. The top ten hold just over 7.5% of the sample, which has around 140,000 clones, around 92% seen once. Sequencing was performed on PBMCs. The receptor was derived from a man in his fifties with head and neck cancer. The gene calls are TRBV19 and TRBJ1-2; no clear D gene. For the CDR3, the DNA is TGTGCCAGTAGTATACCCATCTATGGCTACACCTTC. As protein: CASSIPIYGYTF.